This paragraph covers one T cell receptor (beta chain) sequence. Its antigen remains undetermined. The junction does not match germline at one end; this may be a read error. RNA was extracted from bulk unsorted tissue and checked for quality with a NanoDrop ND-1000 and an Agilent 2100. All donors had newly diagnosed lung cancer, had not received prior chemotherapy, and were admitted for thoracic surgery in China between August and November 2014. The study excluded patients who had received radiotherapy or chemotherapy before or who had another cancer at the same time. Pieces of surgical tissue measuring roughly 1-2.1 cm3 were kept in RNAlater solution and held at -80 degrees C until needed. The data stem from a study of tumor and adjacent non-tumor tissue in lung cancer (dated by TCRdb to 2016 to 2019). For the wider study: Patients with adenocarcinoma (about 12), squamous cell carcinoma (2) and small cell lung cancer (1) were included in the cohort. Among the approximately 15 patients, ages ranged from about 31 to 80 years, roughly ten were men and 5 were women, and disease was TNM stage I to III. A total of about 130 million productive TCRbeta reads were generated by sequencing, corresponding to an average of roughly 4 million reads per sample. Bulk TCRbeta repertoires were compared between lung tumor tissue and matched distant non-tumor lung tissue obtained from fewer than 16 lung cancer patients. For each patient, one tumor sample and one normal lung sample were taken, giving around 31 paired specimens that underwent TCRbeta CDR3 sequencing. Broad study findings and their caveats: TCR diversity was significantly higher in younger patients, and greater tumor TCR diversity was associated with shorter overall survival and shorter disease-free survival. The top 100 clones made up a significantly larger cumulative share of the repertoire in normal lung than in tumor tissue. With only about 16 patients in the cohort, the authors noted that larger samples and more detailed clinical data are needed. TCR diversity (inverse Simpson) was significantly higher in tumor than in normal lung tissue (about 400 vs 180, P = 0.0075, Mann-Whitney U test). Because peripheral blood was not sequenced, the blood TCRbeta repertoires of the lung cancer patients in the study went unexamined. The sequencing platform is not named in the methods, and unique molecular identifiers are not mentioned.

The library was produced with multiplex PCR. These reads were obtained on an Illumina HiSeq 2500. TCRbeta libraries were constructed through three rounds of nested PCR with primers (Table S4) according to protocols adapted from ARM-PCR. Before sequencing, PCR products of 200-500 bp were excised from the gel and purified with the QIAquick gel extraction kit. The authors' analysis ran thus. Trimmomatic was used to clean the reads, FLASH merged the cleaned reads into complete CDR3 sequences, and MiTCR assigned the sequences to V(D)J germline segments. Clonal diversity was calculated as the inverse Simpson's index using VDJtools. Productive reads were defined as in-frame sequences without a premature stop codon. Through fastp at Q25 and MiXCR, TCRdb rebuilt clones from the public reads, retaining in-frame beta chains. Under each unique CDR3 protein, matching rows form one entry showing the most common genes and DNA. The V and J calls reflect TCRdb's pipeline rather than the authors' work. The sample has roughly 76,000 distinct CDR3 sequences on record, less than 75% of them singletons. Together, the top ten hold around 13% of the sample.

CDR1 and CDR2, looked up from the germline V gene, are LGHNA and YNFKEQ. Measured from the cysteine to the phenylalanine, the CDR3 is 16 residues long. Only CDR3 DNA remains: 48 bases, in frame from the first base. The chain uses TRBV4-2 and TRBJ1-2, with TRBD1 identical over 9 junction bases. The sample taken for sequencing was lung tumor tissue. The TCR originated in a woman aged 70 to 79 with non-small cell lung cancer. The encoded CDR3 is CVSSQEQGALLYGYTF. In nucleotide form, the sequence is TGTGTCAGCAGCCAAGAACAGGGGGCGTTACTCTATGGGTACACCTTC.